The 10 T cell receptor beta chains listed next were all sequenced from one sample in a study of T cell responses to AZD1222 COVID-19 vaccine. Clones were sequenced by immunoSEQ multiplex PCR, and TCRdb holds only the in-frame ones, with some missing. The repertoire includes about 110,000 clones, nearly 90% of them detected once, and 2% to 2.5% sits in the top ten. Specimen: peripheral blood, collected 28 days after the second AZD1222 dose. These receptors all come from an adult who received the AZD1222 COVID-19 vaccine.

This chain connects TRBV30 to TRBJ2-1; D not certain. In germline, CDR1 is GTSNPN, CDR2 SVGIG (reference sequence). The CDR3 length is 14 residues. Deletions cut 3 bases from V and 12 bases from J, with 21 bases between. CDR3 region: CAWSPTWVSRVQFF. The CDR3 bases are TGTGCCTGGAGCCCCACCTGGGTGTCCCGGGTGCAGTTCTTC. The full variable domain, with the rest looked up from reference TRBV30 and TRBJ2-1, is SQTIHQWPATLVQPVGSPLSLECTVEGTSNPNLYWYRQAAGRGLQLLFYSVGIGQISSEVPQNLSASRPQDRQFILSSKKLLLSDSGFYLCAWSPTWVSRVQFFGPGTRLTVL.

V usage is TRBV6-4 and J usage is TRBJ1-5; D unclear. CDR1 MRHNA and CDR2 SNTAGT come from the germline V gene. There are 13 residues in the CDR3. V was pared by 0 bases and J by 4 bases, with 4 bases between. CDR3 DNA: TGTGCCAGCAGTGACTCCCCGAATCAGCCCCAGCATTTT. Translated: CASSDSPNQPQHF.

In DNA form, the CDR3 reads TGCAGCCCGAGGGGGGCGGAGGGCAATCAGCCCCAGCATTTT. Its translation is CSPRGAEGNQPQHF. The V call is TRBV29-1, the J call TRBJ1-5; D possibly corresponds to TRBD1 (6 bases). CDR3 length: 14 amino acids. CDR1 is SQVTM and CDR2 is ANQGSEA in the germline V gene. The ends were cut back, 8 bases at V and 2 bases at J, with 16 bases in the middle.

V and J are TRBV5-1 and TRBJ1-2; 10 bases are shared with TRBD1. Germline lookup yields CDR1 SGHRS and CDR2 YFSETQ. The CDR3 length is 15 residues. Germline trimming cut 4 bases from V and 5 bases from J; bases unmatched to any gene: 8. In DNA form, the CDR3 reads TGCGCCAGCAGCCCCTTGACAGGGGGCGATTATGGCTACACCTTC. Translation: CASSPLTGGDYGYTF.

The rearrangement uses TRBV15 and TRBJ2-3, with D possibly being TRBD1 (5 bases). Germline CDR1 LNHNV, CDR2 YYDKDF (reference sequence). Trimming pared 6 bases from V and 2 bases from J, leaving 12 bases between. The CDR3 contains 14 residues. The CDR3 region is CATSLGQTTDTQYF. Here the CDR3 DNA reads TGTGCCACCAGTCTTGGACAAACCACAGATACGCAGTATTTT.

This clone was seen just once. V gene TRBV18 combines with J gene TRBJ1-6; 10 nucleotides agree with TRBD1. Germline-derived CDR1 and CDR2 are KGHSH and LQKENI. The ends lost 2 bases at V and 1 base at J; junction bases unmatched: 5. This CDR3 has 18 amino acids. The CDR3: CASSPYGTGESYNSPLHF. The CDR3 bases are TGTGCCAGCTCACCATACGGGACAGGGGAGTCCTATAATTCACCCCTCCACTTT.

The J gene is TRBJ2-7, the V gene TRBV4-1; D not certain. The germline CDR1 and CDR2 sequences are MGHRA and YSYEKL. CDR3 length equals 14 residues. V was clipped by 0 bases and J by 3 bases, with 9 bases between them. For the CDR3, the DNA is TGCGCCAGCAGCCAAGATCAGAGCGACTACGAGCAGTACTTC. Amino acids: CASSQDQSDYEQYF.

V gene TRBV3-1 (or the pseudogene TRBV3-2) combines with J gene TRBJ1-1; possible D gene TRBD1, 6 bases. This CDR3 has 18 residues. Trimming removed 5 bases at V and 5 bases at J, with 27 bases between. Germline V gene sequence: CDR1 LGHDT, CDR2 YNNKEL (reference sequence). Here the CDR3 DNA reads TGTGCCAGCAGCGGATTAACGGGACATGGGGTTTTGTGGACTGAAGCTTTCTTT. Residues: CASSGLTGHGVLWTEAFF.

The V gene is TRBV19, the J gene TRBJ2-7, with D unresolved. Germline V lookup: CDR1 LNHDA, CDR2 SQIVND (reference sequence). The CDR3 sequence is 13 residues long. V was pared by 5 bases and J by 2 bases, with 10 bases between. CDR3 region: CASSSGLAYEQYF. The CDR3 DNA reads as TGTGCCAGTAGTTCCGGGCTAGCCTACGAGCAGTACTTC.

J is TRBJ2-3 and V is TRBV4-1, with TRBD2 identical over 9 bases. Trimming took 0 bases from V and 0 from J; bases not matched to a gene: 4. The CDR3 has 17 amino acids. Germline V gene lookup returns CDR1 MGHRA and CDR2 YSYEKL. The CDR3, as DNA: TGCGCCAGCAGCCAAGAGGTGCTAGCGGGAAGCACAGATACGCAGTATTTT. Translated, it gives CASSQEVLAGSTDTQYF.